This T cell receptor beta chain was recovered during a study of response to subunit inactivated influenza vaccine. TCRdb re-called the RT-PCR reads through MiXCR, storing one row per CDR3 protein. Altogether some 500,000 distinct CDR3 sequences are present, roughly 13% being singletons, with the ten largest covering roughly 13%. This CDR3 spans 14 amino acids. The V gene lost 5 bases and the J gene lost 7 bases, with 15 bases spanning the gap. Germline V gene data show CDR1 as SGHTA and CDR2 as FQGTGA. The gene calls are TRBV7-3 and TRBJ2-1, with D hard to call. Sequencing was performed on PBMCs from blood, taken around seven weeks after vaccination. This TCR was sampled from a man over 45 who received an inactivated influenza vaccine. CDR3 loop: CASSPVRASNEQFF. In nucleotides, the CDR3 is TGTGCCAGCAGCCCCGTCCGGGCGTCAAATGAGCAGTTCTTC. Based on the CDR3 plus reference TRBV7-3 and TRBJ2-1, the full variable domain is GAGVSQTPSNKVTEKGKYVELRCDPISGHTALYWYRQSLGQGPEFLIYFQGTGAADDSGLPNDRFFAVRPEGSVSTLKIQRTERGDSAVYLCASSPVRASNEQFFGPGTRLTVL.